This entry lists 14 T cell receptor beta chains sequenced from one sample in a study of CD8+ T cells in alopecia areata (dated by TCRdb to between 2017 and 2018). Explained via the paper, the time point label denotes: about four weeks on oral tofacitinib. Sample treatment or condition, as interpreted from the label and publication: oral pan-JAK inhibitor, 5-10 mg twice daily. Library preparation was by the immunoSEQ multiplex PCR assay. RNA was extracted from all samples and reverse transcribed into cDNA, which served as template for TCR sequencing. This immuneACCESS table, as held by TCRdb, lists in-frame sequences with V and J called but not all clones. Of the missing ones, under half trace to an unresolved V gene in checked studies; the others have no known cause. The sample contains fewer than 250,000 clones, around 66% of them found a single time. The ten largest clones take up 4% to 4.5% of the sample.

This specimen consisted of CD4+ T cells sorted from blood, obtained at week 4, from a patient treated with tofacitinib. The receptor set was obtained from a human donor with alopecia areata.

This clone was counted a few times. The gene calls are TRBV30 and TRBJ2-7, with D perhaps TRBD1 (6 bases). Germline assignment: CDR1 GTSNPN and CDR2 SVGIG (reference sequence). Trimming cost V 8 bases and J 5 bases, with 19 bases left between them. This CDR3 comprises 13 residues. Written as DNA, the CDR3 is TGTGCCCTGGAGAGGGGCAGGGGCGACGAGCAGTACTTC. As protein: CALERGRGDEQYF.

This sequence joins TRBV4-1 and TRBJ2-5; 9 positions agree with TRBD2. There are 17 residues in the CDR3. After removal of 0 bases from V and 4 bases from J, the junction contained 9 bases not matched to a gene. The germline CDR1 and CDR2 sequences are MGHRA and YSYEKL. The CDR3 nucleotides are TGCGCCAGCAGCCAAGAGATCGGCGGGGGGGCAGGAGAGACCCAGTACTTC. Its translation: CASSQEIGGGAGETQYF.

The CDR3 protein is CSVAPSGLYGYTF. The CDR3 coding sequence is TGCAGCGTTGCCCCCTCGGGGCTATATGGCTACACCTTC. V and J are TRBV29-1 and TRBJ1-2; D might be TRBD1 (5 bases). Per germline, CDR1 SQVTM and CDR2 ANQGSEA. V lost 4 bases and J lost 5, with 14 bases in between. There are 13 residues in the CDR3.

The V call is TRBV6-6, the J call TRBJ1-1, with D perhaps TRBD1 (6 bases). Germline values: CDR1 MNHNY, CDR2 SVGAGI (reference sequence). This CDR3 contains 15 residues. Trimming removed 2 bases at V and 4 bases at J, with 14 bases between. The CDR3 reads CASSYEGGLVTEAFF. CDR3 nucleotides: TGTGCCAGCAGTTACGAGGGGGGCTTGGTCACTGAAGCTTTCTTT.

This rearrangement joins TRBV18 to TRBJ2-5; D perhaps matches TRBD2 (6 bases). The germline V and J ends were trimmed by 3 bases and 5 bases, with 10 bases remaining between them. The CDR3 covers 13 residues. Germline CDR1 and CDR2: KGHSH and LQKENI. The CDR3 nucleotides are TGTGCCAGCTCACCGGCGGGGTCGGAGACCCAGTACTTC. Translation gives CASSPAGSETQYF.

The sample holds one count of this clone. The V call is TRBV27, the J call TRBJ2-5; weak D call: TRBD1 (5 bases). Trimming stripped 3 bases from V and 5 bases from J, with 7 bases between. This CDR3 has 12 residues. CDR1 is MNHEY and CDR2 is SMNVEV in the germline V gene (reference sequence). The CDR3 loop is CASSFRGETQYF. In DNA form, the CDR3 reads TGTGCCAGCAGTTTTAGGGGTGAGACCCAGTACTTC.

V is TRBV5-5 and J is TRBJ2-5; D call uncertain. The germline CDR1 and CDR2 sequences are SGHKS and YYEKEE (reference sequence). The CDR3 has 14 amino acids. The V gene lost 4 bases and the J gene lost 6 bases, with 16 bases spanning the gap. As DNA, the CDR3 is TGTGCCAGCAGCGCAATCGGGCCTCCGAAGACCCAGTACTTC. Amino acid sequence: CASSAIGPPKTQYF.

The V gene is TRBV7-9, the J gene TRBJ1-2; D is possibly TRBD1 (5 bases). The germline CDR1 and CDR2 sequences are SEHNR and FQNEAQ (reference sequence). The CDR3 sequence is 13 residues long. V was trimmed by 5 bases and J by 2 bases, leaving 9 bases between them. CDR3 sequence: CASSQSGNYGYTF. DNA for the CDR3: TGTGCCAGCAGCCAATCAGGGAACTATGGCTACACCTTC.

The rearrangement links TRBV5-4 to TRBJ2-7, with a tentative D call TRBD1 (6 bases). Germline V CDR1 and CDR2: SGHNT, YYREEE (reference sequence). The CDR3 runs to 14 residues. Trimming left V 0 bases short and J 2 bases short, with 9 bases between. CDR3 sequence (DNA): TGTGCCAGCAGCTTGGAGGGGGTCCCCTACGAGCAGTACTTC. This sequence encodes CASSLEGVPYEQYF.

V usage is TRBV11-3 and J usage is TRBJ1-2, with TRBD1 matching over 7 bases. V lost 5 bases to trimming and J lost 0 bases; unmatched junction nucleotides: 9. The CDR3 runs 16 residues. Germline V gives CDR1 SGHNT, CDR2 YENEEA. The CDR3, as DNA: TGTGCCAGCAGCCCTACAGGGGCGCTAGCTAACTATGGCTACACCTTC. This translates into CASSPTGALANYGYTF.

The V gene is TRBV11-2, the J gene TRBJ2-3, with 8 bases lining up with TRBD1. Germline assignment: CDR1 SGHAT and CDR2 FQNNGV. The CDR3 runs to 15 residues. Trimming removed 5 bases from V and 4 bases from J; junction bases left unmatched: 8. The CDR3 here is CASSRQGARADTQYF. DNA for the CDR3: TGTGCCAGCAGCCGGCAGGGGGCTAGGGCAGATACGCAGTATTTT.

V and J are TRBV7-2 and TRBJ2-5; possibly TRBD2 for D (5 bases). CDR1 SGHTA and CDR2 FQGNSA come from the germline V gene. The CDR3 consists of 13 residues. V shed 5 bases and J shed 4 bases, with 11 bases lying between them. This CDR3 is CASSTVGGETQYF. In DNA, the CDR3 is TGTGCCAGCAGCACAGTAGGAGGAGAGACCCAGTACTTC.

The rearrangement joins TRBV2 to TRBJ2-7; D might be TRBD1 or TRBD2, each matching 5 bases. The germline V gene encodes CDR1 SNHLY and CDR2 FYNNEI. V lost 5 bases, J lost 6 bases, and 20 bases lay in between. This CDR3 is built from 15 residues. In DNA form, the CDR3 reads TGTGCCAGCAGTTTGGGGTGGGGGTCGCGGTCCGAGCAGTACTTC. This gives the protein CASSLGWGSRSEQYF.

The V and J genes are TRBV14 and TRBJ2-1; D might be TRBD2 (5 bases). CDR1 is SGHDN, CDR2 FVKESK, per germline. Trimming took 1 base from V and 4 from J, leaving 11 bases between them. The CDR3 extends over 15 amino acids. As DNA, the CDR3 is TGTGCCAGCAGCCAAGGTTTGGGAGAGTACAATGAGCAGTTCTTC. It translates to CASSQGLGEYNEQFF.